The 8 T cell receptor beta chains presented below share a single source sample, sequenced in a study of blood T cell repertoires in COVID-19. Clones were read by immunoSEQ multiplex PCR, and TCRdb kept only the in-frame ones, dropping some. The data hold about 180,000 clones, with about 81% observed a single time. Sequenced input: peripheral blood. The receptor source for this set is a woman of 80 years or more with COVID-19, enrolled during active disease.

This chain connects TRBV19 to TRBJ1-2, with TRBD1 matching 7 bases. With 6 bases clipped from V and 1 base from J, the junction kept 5 bases outside the gene matches. Per the germline V gene, CDR1 is LNHDA and CDR2 is SQIVND (reference sequence). This CDR3 has 14 amino acids. The CDR3 coding sequence is TGTGCCAGTAGCCGGGACAGCCTTAACTATGGCTACACCTTC. This gives the protein CASSRDSLNYGYTF.

The rearrangement joins TRBV7-3 to TRBJ1-2, with 8 nucleotides matching TRBD1. V was clipped by 5 bases and J by 1 base; unmatched bases: 6. Germline V gives CDR1 SGHTA, CDR2 FQGTGA. CDR3 length: 15 residues. This CDR3 reads CASSQNGQGNYGYTF. CDR3 sequence (DNA): TGTGCCAGCAGCCAGAATGGACAGGGTAACTATGGCTACACCTTC.

The sample holds a few counts of this clone. This sequence joins TRBV29-1 and TRBJ2-3; a possible D gene is TRBD2 (6 bases). Trimming took off 6 bases at V and 3 bases at J, with 13 bases between the two ends. This CDR3 is 13 amino acids long. Germline V CDR1 and CDR2: SQVTM, ANQGSEA. CDR3 bases: TGCAGCGTATGGGGCGGGGATACAGATACGCAGTATTTT. It specifies CSVWGGDTDTQYF.

This chain connects TRBV19 to TRBJ2-2; 13 bases match TRBD2. CDR1 and CDR2 (germline): LNHDA, SQIVND (reference sequence). The CDR3 totals 15 residues. The J segment lost 4 bases and the V segment lost 6 bases, leaving 2 bases of the junction unmatched. The CDR3 is CASSRTSGSTGELFF. The CDR3 DNA follows: TGTGCCAGTAGCCGGACTAGCGGGAGCACCGGGGAGCTGTTTTTT.

Written as DNA, the CDR3 is TGCGCCAGCAGCCACGGACAAGGGGTCAATGAGCAGTTCTTC. This codes for CASSHGQGVNEQFF. The chain uses TRBV4-3 and TRBJ2-1; the D gene is possibly TRBD1 (5 bases). Germline V gene sequence: CDR1 LGHNA, CDR2 YSLEER. The CDR3 extends over 14 amino acids. V dropped 3 bases and J dropped 6 bases, with 12 bases sitting between them.

The chain is built from TRBV5-1 and TRBJ2-5; 7 nucleotides line up with TRBD1. Germline V gives CDR1 SGHRS, CDR2 YFSETQ. CDR3 length: 13 residues. The V and J ends lost 4 bases and 3 bases, in that order; junction bases with no gene match: 3. Here the CDR3 DNA reads TGCGCCAGCAGCCCCGGGACAGAAGAGACCCAGTACTTC. Its protein product is CASSPGTEETQYF.

The genes are TRBV28 and TRBJ1-1, with 9 bases that match TRBD1. Germline lookup yields CDR1 MDHEN and CDR2 SYDVKM. The V gene end was trimmed by 3 bases and the J gene end by 0 bases; junction bases not matched to a gene: 8. This CDR3 has 17 residues. In nucleotides, the CDR3 is TGTGCCAGCAGTTTTTTGGGGACAGGGACGGTGAACACTGAAGCTTTCTTT. Translated, it gives CASSFLGTGTVNTEAFF. Full variable domain (remainder filled in from reference TRBV28 and TRBJ1-1): DVKVTQSSRYLVKRTGEKVFLECVQDMDHENMFWYRQDPGLGLRLIYFSYDVKMKEKGDIPEGYSVSREKKERFSLILESASTNQTSMYLCASSFLGTGTVNTEAFFGQGTRLTVV.

The chain joins TRBV11-3 to TRBJ2-3, with a tentative D call TRBD2 (5 bases). The germline V and J ends were trimmed by 5 bases and 2 bases, with 14 bases remaining between them. CDR1 and CDR2 (germline): SGHNT, YENEEA. This CDR3 has 15 residues. The CDR3 here is CASSVMGLATDTQYF. In nucleotides, the CDR3 is TGTGCCAGCAGCGTGATGGGCCTAGCCACAGATACGCAGTATTTT.